Given below is one T cell receptor (beta chain) in context. Its antigen is currently unknown. These data are taken from a study of tumor-infiltrating lymphocytes in primary liver carcinoma. Across the whole study: There were roughly 3.5 to 7.5 million productive TCRbeta reads per sample, a yield similar across tissue types. Whole-study results and caveats: The study used bulk unsorted samples and so did not compare CD4+ and CD8+ repertoires. Lower overlap was observed for tumor-adjacent and tumor-blood pairs relative to tumor region pairs.

V dropped 4 bases and J dropped 0 bases, with 13 bases sitting between them. The CDR3 runs 15 residues. The germline V gene has CDR1 MGHRA and CDR2 YSYEKL. Blood RNA originated from unsorted whole blood, with germline DNA additionally extracted. From 450 to 600 ng total RNA, TCR beta cDNA was generated with a primer in the constant region. Investigators got TCR beta libraries out of three nested multiplex PCR rounds, done with slightly modified ARM-PCR. The first two PCR rounds, roughly 10 cycles each, used TRBV1-TRBV30 forward primers and a C-beta reverse primer. TCRdb re-called the multiplex PCR reads through MiXCR, storing one row per CDR3 protein. The sample holds some 320,000 distinct CDR3 sequences, about 60% seen once.

The sequenced sample consisted of peripheral blood. The clonotype originates from a man aged 35 to 55 with primary liver carcinoma and hepatitis B virus infection. The chain employs TRBV4-1 and TRBJ2-7; D ambiguous. The CDR3 region has the DNA TGCGCCAGCAGCCTATCGCCCGGTGCCTCCTACGAGCAGTACTTC. This codes for CASSLSPGASYEQYF.